Listed below are T cell receptor beta chains from one sample, sequenced in a study of beta chain features in type 1 diabetes. TCRdb's copy holds only in-frame clones and misses some; the assay was immunoSEQ multiplex PCR. The sample includes more than 100,000 clones, roughly 15% of them seen just once. Sample: central memory CD4+ T cells from blood. The receptors originated from a man in his thirties or forties with type 1 diabetes. CDR3s include the opening cysteine and the closing phenylalanine or tryptophan. D genes are given only for firm matches. Clone size is shown for a subset of rows, as once, few, many or a class of expanded clone.

TRBJ2-5 TRBV7-2 . . TGTGCCAGCAGTCCCACCCAAGAGACCCAGTACTTC CASSPTQETQYF
TRBJ2-5 TRBV11-1 . . TGTGCCAGCAGTTACCGCGGAGAGACCCAGTACTTC CASSYRGETQYF
TRBJ2-3 TRBV11-2 TRBD2 few TGTGCCAGCAGCGGACTAGCGGGGGCCCGCACAGATACGCAGTATTTT CASSGLAGARTDTQYF
TRBJ2-3 TRBV7-2 . many TGTGCCAGCAGCCCCCCCGGCACAGATACGCAGTATTTT CASSPPGTDTQYF
TRBJ2-3 TRBV11-1 TRBD2 . TGTGCCAGCAGCTTAGTACTAGCGGGGGTGGGCACAGATACGCAGTATTTT CASSLVLAGVGTDTQYF
TRBJ2-1 TRBV29-1 TRBD2 . TGCAGCGTTGATGGGAGGGGTCTTGGGAATGAGCAGTTCTTC CSVDGRGLGNEQFF
TRBJ2-7 TRBV4-1 . . TGCGCCAGCAGCCAAGATCCGACAGGCTACGAGCAGTACTTC CASSQDPTGYEQYF
TRBJ2-3 TRBV9 . few TGTGCCAGCAGCGCAAATGTCGGGGAAGTCATCTTT CASSANVGEVIF
TRBJ1-2 TRBV9 . . TGTGCCAGCAGCCCCGGGACACCGGACCTTTATGGCTACACCTTC CASSPGTPDLYGYTF
TRBJ2-1 TRBV4-3 . few TGCGCCAGCAGCCATTCCCAAGGGGGTGAGCAGTTCTTC CASSHSQGGEQFF
TRBJ2-7 TRBV29-1 . . TGCAGCGTTGAAATACAGTTTGACGAGCAGTACTTC CSVEIQFDEQYF
TRBJ2-3 TRBV9 TRBD2 . TGTGCCAGCAGCGCTAGCGGGGGGGCAGATACGCAGTATTTT CASSASGGADTQYF
TRBJ2-1 TRBV5-6 . few TGTGCCAGCAGCTTGGATCAGGGAGCTACCTACAATGAGCAGTTCTTC CASSLDQGATYNEQFF
TRBJ2-7 TRBV25-1 . . TGTGCCAGCAGTTGGCAGGACTCTTACGAGCAGTACTTC CASSWQDSYEQYF
TRBJ2-3 TRBV7-2 . few TGTGCCAGCAGCCCGAGGGGGGGCTCGGGGACAGATACGCAGTATTTT CASSPRGGSGTDTQYF
TRBJ2-3 TRBV18 . few TGTGCCAGCTCACCACCTAGCAGGGGAGATACGCAGTATTTT CASSPPSRGDTQYF
TRBJ2-7 TRBV7-9 . few TGTGCCAGCAGCTTAGCCCCATCGTCCGAGCAGTACTTC CASSLAPSSEQYF
TRBJ2-1 TRBV4-2 TRBD2 few TGTGCCAGCACCAGCGGGGGGGCCAGAAGGGGCAATGAGCAGTTCTTC CASTSGGARRGNEQFF
TRBJ2-2 TRBV7-2 TRBD1 few TGTGCCACCTGGGCGGTTCAGGGGGCGAACACCGGGGAGCTGTTTTTT CATWAVQGANTGELFF
TRBJ2-5 TRBV7-9 . . TGTGCCAGCAGCAAGACCGGCGGGGAGACCCAGTACTTC CASSKTGGETQYF
TRBJ1-1 TRBV19 TRBD1 few TGTGCCAGTAGTACCCAGACAGGGTATAACACTGAAGCTTTCTTT CASSTQTGYNTEAFF
TRBJ2-7 TRBV29-1 TRBD2 . TGCAGTAGTTCTCAGGGACTAGCTTCCGAGCAGTACTTC CSSSQGLASEQYF
TRBJ2-2 TRBV5-4 . . TGTGCCAGCAGCCTGGAGGCACAGAACACCGGGGAGCTGTTTTTT CASSLEAQNTGELFF
TRBJ2-3 TRBV14 . few TGTGCCAGCAGCCGGGGACTGTCTACAGATACGCAGTATTTT CASSRGLSTDTQYF
TRBJ2-2 TRBV5-1 . . TGCGCCAGCAGCTTTGTAGCGAACACCGGGGAGCTGTTTTTT CASSFVANTGELFF
TRBJ1-1 TRBV7-9 . . TGTGCCAGCAGCCGAGAGCCGAACACTGAAGCTTTCTTT CASSREPNTEAFF
TRBJ2-2 TRBV10-2 TRBD1 . TGCGCCAGCAGGGACAGGGGGAGGTCTTCCGGGGAGCTGTTTTTT CASRDRGRSSGELFF
TRBJ1-6 TRBV7-2 . . TGTGCCAGCAGCTTAGACTCTGCAGGGACTAATTCACCCCTCCACTTT CASSLDSAGTNSPLHF
TRBJ2-3 TRBV5-4 TRBD1 . TGTGCCAGCAGCTGGGACAGGGTTACAGATACGCAGTATTTT CASSWDRVTDTQYF
TRBJ2-7 TRBV2 . few TGTGCCAGCAGTGCGGACGGCGACGAGCAGTACTTC CASSADGDEQYF
TRBJ2-3 TRBV29-1 TRBD1 few TGCAGCGTTGCCTCCCCCCGGGACAGGGCCGGGGATACGCAGTATTTT CSVASPRDRAGDTQYF
TRBJ2-2 TRBV13 . few TGTGCCAGCAGCTCCACTAGATTCGGGGAGCTGTTTTTT CASSSTRFGELFF
TRBJ2-5 TRBV25-1 . . TGTGCCAGCAGGGGTGGTGGGGTAGAGACCCAGTACTTC CASRGGGVETQYF
TRBJ1-2 TRBV7-2 TRBD1 . TGTGCCAGCAGCCAGACAGGGAATTATGGCTACACCTTC CASSQTGNYGYTF
TRBJ2-3 TRBV4-2 . few TGTGCCAGCAGCCAAGGGAAGGCAGGCACAGATACGCAGTATTTT CASSQGKAGTDTQYF
TRBJ2-1 TRBV5-6 . few TGTGCCAGCAGCTTGGTACGGAGCTCCTACAATGAGCAGTTCTTC CASSLVRSSYNEQFF
TRBJ2-2 TRBV7-2 TRBD2 . TGTGCCAGCAGCTCCGGACTAGCGGGGGGCACCGGGGAGCTGTTTTTT CASSSGLAGGTGELFF
TRBJ1-6 TRBV9 . . TGTGCCAGCAGCGTAGACTGGGGCCAGTCAGATTCACCCCTCCACTTT CASSVDWGQSDSPLHF
TRBJ2-1 TRBV7-6 TRBD1 . TGTGCCAGCAGCTTAATAGGGGACAGGGCCTACAATGAGCAGTTCTTC CASSLIGDRAYNEQFF
TRBJ1-2 TRBV5-1 TRBD1 . TGCGCCAGCACCCCCGGGACAGGCGGGGATGGCTACACCTTC CASTPGTGGDGYTF
TRBJ2-3 TRBV13 TRBD2 . TGTGCCAGCAGGCGGGGGGTCGGGACCATCACAGATACGCAGTATTTT CASRRGVGTITDTQYF
TRBJ1-5 TRBV30 . . TGTGCCTGGAGTGGTAGGACGAATCAGCCCCAGCATTTT CAWSGRTNQPQHF